Following are 25 T cell receptor beta chains from one sample sequenced in a study of human T cells and chemical hapten exposure. Time point in this sample: patch test 3, about 24 weeks after DPC sensitization. Treatment meaning: therapeutic diphenylcyclopropenone sensitization with weekly scalp DPC. TCRdb redid the calling of the RACE reads with MiXCR, one entry per CDR3 protein. The data hold some 30,000 distinct CDR3 sequences, with 5.8% observed a single time. Specimen: whole blood, collected in connection with sensitization to the hapten diphenylcyclopropenone (DPC). These TCRs come from a man aged 25-45 years with alopecia areata. Some clones in this sample may be carry-over from other donors' samples.

The sample holds a few counts of this clonotype. The genes are TRBV12-3 or TRBV12-4 and TRBJ1-1; D is unclear. The CDR3 runs to 14 residues. The V end was cut by 3 bases, the J end by 7 bases, with 15 bases between. This CDR3 is CASSFVGVGSEAFF. CDR3 DNA sequence: TGTGCCAGCAGTTTTGTCGGGGTTGGTAGTGAAGCTTTCTTT.

This clonotype was seen ten or more times. The gene calls are TRBV20-1 and TRBJ1-5; no definite D call. The CDR3 runs to 17 residues. Trimming removed 0 bases from V and 3 bases from J, with 18 bases in between. Germline assignment: CDR1 DFQATT and CDR2 SNEGSKA (reference sequence). CDR3 nucleotide sequence: TGCAGTGCTAGAGATCCCCGGATCGGGTATCACAATCAGCCCCAGCATTTT. It yields the protein CSARDPRIGYHNQPQHF.

Many counts were recorded for this clonotype. The V and J genes are TRBV11-2 and TRBJ2-6; 10 bases agree with TRBD1. This CDR3 has 18 residues. CDR1 and CDR2 (germline): SGHAT, FQNNGV. Losses at the gene ends were 4 bases for V and 1 base for J; bases not matched to a gene: 7. This chain's CDR3 is CASSSTGTGVSGANVLTF. In DNA, the CDR3 is TGTGCCAGCAGCTCGACCGGGACAGGGGTGTCTGGGGCCAACGTCCTGACTTTC. The variable domain in full, completed from reference TRBV11-2 and TRBJ2-6, reads EAGVAQSPRYKIIEKRQSVAFWCNPISGHATLYWYQQILGQGPKLLIQFQNNGVVDDSQLPKDRFSAERLKGVDSTLKIQPAKLEDSAVYLCASSSTGTGVSGANVLTFGAGSRLTVL.

This clonotype has a count of ten or more. This chain connects TRBV18 to TRBJ2-3; D is possibly TRBD1 (6 bases). Looked up from germline, CDR1 is KGHSH and CDR2 is LQKENI. Trimming removed 4 bases from V and 4 bases from J, with 12 bases in between. The CDR3 contains 14 residues. The chain's CDR3 is CASSLPTGSDTQYF. DNA of the CDR3: TGTGCCAGCTCACTCCCCACAGGGTCAGATACGCAGTATTTT.

Regarding this clonotype: Since a much larger clone is just one base distant, this may be a read error. The chain has TRBV24-1 and TRBJ2-1, with TRBD1 identical over 7 bases. Losses at the gene ends were 2 bases for V and 8 bases for J; bases not matched to a gene: 5. Germline CDR1 KGHDR, CDR2 SFDVKD. This CDR3 comprises 14 residues. In DNA, the CDR3 is TGTGCCACCAGTGATTCCGACAGGGTCCATGAGCAGTTCTTC. This sequence encodes CATSDSDRVHEQFF.

This clonotype has a count of ten or more. V gene TRBV6-2 or TRBV6-3 combines with J gene TRBJ2-3; D is possibly TRBD1 (6 bases). CDR1 and CDR2 (germline): MNHEY, SVGEGT. This CDR3 is built from 16 residues. The V end lost 4 bases, the J end lost 0 bases, and 14 bases lay between the germline ends. The CDR3 spells CASSSLPGQSTDTQYF. For the CDR3, the DNA is TGTGCCAGCAGTTCCCTTCCCGGACAGAGCACAGATACGCAGTATTTT.

Many counts were recorded for this clonotype. V and J are TRBV19 and TRBJ2-5; TRBD2 agrees at 11 bases. From germline, CDR1 is LNHDA and CDR2 SQIVND (reference sequence). CDR3 size: 16 residues. The junction had 13 bases not matched to a gene; V was cut back by 8 bases and J by 5 bases. The CDR3 reads CASGSASGGKGETQYF. CDR3 nucleotide sequence: TGTGCCAGTGGCAGCGCTAGCGGGGGGAAAGGGGAGACCCAGTACTTC.

Ten or more counts support this clonotype. V gene TRBV13 combines with J gene TRBJ2-3; either TRBD1 or TRBD2 may fit D (6 bases each). Germline V CDR1 and CDR2: PRHDT, FYEKMQ (reference sequence). The CDR3 covers 15 residues. The V and J ends lost 2 bases and 1 base respectively, with 10 bases between them. The DNA of the CDR3 is TGTGCCAGCAGCTTATCCGGGGGCGGCACAGATACGCAGTATTTT. Encoded protein: CASSLSGGGTDTQYF.

This clonotype was found many times. The chain is built from TRBV12-3 or TRBV12-4 and TRBJ2-3, with 8 bases identical to TRBD2. The CDR3 runs 16 residues. Trimming removed 2 bases from V and 6 bases from J; junction bases left unmatched: 10. CDR3 coding DNA: TGTGCCAGCAGTTTACCTCCTCGGGGGGGGCTGGATACGCAGTATTTT. It codes for CASSLPPRGGLDTQYF.

Many counts were recorded for this clonotype. The chain employs TRBV7-2 and TRBJ2-5, with TRBD2 matching 11 bases. This CDR3 has 16 amino acids. Germline CDR1 reads SGHTA; CDR2 reads FQGNSA. Trimming removed 4 bases from V and 5 bases from J; junction bases left unmatched: 9. The CDR3 bases are TGTGCCAGCAGCTGGGGGGGACTAGCGGAAGGGGAGACCCAGTACTTC. It yields the protein CASSWGGLAEGETQYF.

This clonotype appeared many times. V usage is TRBV2 and J usage is TRBJ2-6, with no clear D. The germline V and J ends were trimmed by 10 bases and 1 base, with 5 bases remaining between them. CDR1 is SNHLY and CDR2 is FYNNEI in the germline V gene. This CDR3 is built from 12 residues. The CDR3 region is CAKSSGANVLTF. DNA for the CDR3: TGTGCCAAATCATCTGGGGCCAACGTCCTGACTTTC.

This clonotype was seen ten or more times. This sequence joins TRBV6-1 and TRBJ2-7, with D possibly matching TRBD2 (5 bases). V was cut by 3 bases and J by 5 bases, with 14 bases left in between. Germline V gene lookup returns CDR1 MNHNS and CDR2 SASEGT. The CDR3 totals 14 residues. The CDR3 DNA reads TGTGCCAGCAGTGAGCCGCTTCTCGGGGACGAGCAGTACTTC. Its translation: CASSEPLLGDEQYF.

The table lists this clonotype with many counts. The J gene is TRBJ1-4, the V gene TRBV20-1; no clear D gene. Germline CDR1 reads DFQATT; CDR2 reads SNEGSKA (reference sequence). The V gene lost 0 bases and the J gene lost 9 bases, with 14 bases spanning the gap. The CDR3 length is 14 residues. The CDR3 nucleotides read TGCAGTGCTAGAGATCCTGGATGGGAGAAAAAACTGTTTTTT. It encodes CSARDPGWEKKLFF.

The rearrangement links TRBV20-1 to TRBJ2-1; no firm D call. Germline V gene lookup returns CDR1 DFQATT and CDR2 SNEGSKA (reference sequence). V lost 1 base, J lost 0 bases, and 19 bases lay in between. CDR3 length: 18 amino acids. DNA for the CDR3: TGCAGTGCTAGAGCCGATCCACCGGGCGTAAGCTCCTACAATGAGCAGTTCTTC. Protein sequence: CSARADPPGVSSYNEQFF.

The table lists this clonotype with many counts. The chain is built from TRBV5-6 and TRBJ1-3; D unresolved. The CDR3 covers 15 residues. Trimming shortened V by 1 base and J by 0 bases, and 8 bases separated the two germline ends. The germline V gene has CDR1 SGHDT and CDR2 YYEEEE. The CDR3 coding sequence is TGTGCCAGCAGCTTGAGAGAAGTCTCTGGAAACACCATATATTTT. Protein: CASSLREVSGNTIYF.

This clonotype appeared many times. CDR3 loop: CASARDSPYEQYF. The CDR3 coding sequence is TGTGCCAGCGCAAGGGACAGCCCCTACGAGCAGTACTTC. V usage is TRBV12-3 or TRBV12-4 and J usage is TRBJ2-7; TRBD1 matches at 7 bases. Trimming at V came to 8 bases and at J to 2 bases, leaving 6 bases not matched to a gene. This CDR3 spans 13 amino acids.

This clonotype has ten or more counts. The V call is TRBV20-1, the J call TRBJ2-2; maybe TRBD2 (5 bases). CDR1 and CDR2 from the germline V gene are DFQATT and SNEGSKA (reference sequence). The CDR3 totals 13 residues. V gave up 7 bases and J gave up 3 bases, with 12 bases separating them. CDR3 protein: CSVGAADTGELFF. In DNA form, the CDR3 reads TGCAGTGTGGGAGCAGCCGACACCGGGGAGCTGTTTTTT.

The table lists this clonotype with many counts. The chain links TRBV2 to TRBJ2-1, with 10 nucleotides matching TRBD1. The CDR3 sequence is 15 residues long. Germline trimming cut 6 bases from V and 5 bases from J; bases unmatched to any gene: 7. Germline loops: CDR1 SNHLY, CDR2 FYNNEI. CDR3 region: CASREMGTGDNEQFF. As DNA, the CDR3 is TGTGCCAGCAGGGAGATGGGGACAGGGGACAATGAGCAGTTCTTC.

The sample holds many counts of this clonotype. The chain couples TRBV13 to TRBJ2-7; no firm D call. The V and J ends lost 3 bases and 4 bases respectively, with 13 bases between them. The CDR3 runs 14 residues. In germline, CDR1 is PRHDT, CDR2 FYEKMQ (reference sequence). The CDR3 DNA follows: TGTGCCAGCAGCTTCGCGTCCCTCCAATACGAGCAGTACTTC. Amino acids: CASSFASLQYEQYF. Using reference TRBV13 and TRBJ2-7 for the parts outside the CDR3, the full variable domain is AAGVIQSPRHLIKEKRETATLKCYPIPRHDTVYWYQQGPGQDPQFLISFYEKMQSDKGSIPDRFSAQQFSDYHSELNMSSLELGDSALYFCASSFASLQYEQYFGPGTRLTVT.

As DNA, the CDR3 is TGTGCCAGCAGTGGTCCGGGTTTATATAATTCACCCCTCCACTTT. This gives the protein CASSGPGLYNSPLHF. The chain recombines TRBV27 with TRBJ1-6; no reliable D call. The CDR3 has 15 amino acids. The V gene lost 5 bases and the J gene lost 4 bases, with 12 bases spanning the gap. The germline V gene encodes CDR1 MNHEY and CDR2 SMNVEV (reference sequence).

This clonotype appeared many times. This chain links TRBV12-3 or TRBV12-4 with TRBJ1-2; 9 nucleotides line up with TRBD1. The J segment lost 4 bases and the V segment lost 6 bases, leaving 6 bases of the junction unmatched. There are 14 residues in the CDR3. The CDR3 reads CASSPDRGGYGYTF. The CDR3 coding sequence is TGTGCCAGCAGCCCGGACAGGGGAGGCTATGGCTACACCTTC.

This clonotype was recorded at least ten times. This chain uses TRBV20-1 with TRBJ2-5; D remains unclear. The CDR3 consists of 11 residues. V dropped 5 bases and J dropped 4 bases, with 8 bases sitting between them. Looked up from germline, CDR1 is DFQATT and CDR2 is SNEGSKA (reference sequence). The DNA for the CDR3 is TGCAGTGCTCCTACCTTAGAGACCCAGTACTTC. Its translation: CSAPTLETQYF.

This clonotype has at least ten counts. This chain connects TRBV20-1 to TRBJ2-1; 11 positions agree with TRBD2. The CDR3 is 15 residues long. Germline lookup yields CDR1 DFQATT and CDR2 SNEGSKA (reference sequence). J gave up 4 bases and V 3 bases, and 5 bases lay outside the gene matches. Here the CDR3 reads CSASATSGGYNEQFF. Written as DNA, the CDR3 is TGCAGTGCTAGCGCTACTAGCGGGGGTTACAATGAGCAGTTCTTC.

This clonotype was detected ten times or more. V gene TRBV18 combines with J gene TRBJ2-7; D remains ambiguous. V was clipped by 3 bases and J by 1 base, with 4 bases between them. CDR1 is KGHSH and CDR2 is LQKENI in the germline V gene. The CDR3 sequence is 12 residues long. In DNA, the CDR3 is TGTGCCAGCTCACCCGAGTCCTACGAGCAGTACTTC. This codes for CASSPESYEQYF.

In its sample, this clonotype was seen many times. The J gene is TRBJ2-7, the V gene TRBV6-6; 9 bases map to TRBD1. Germline lookup yields CDR1 MNHNY and CDR2 SVGAGI (reference sequence). The trim removed 7 bases at V and 7 bases at J, leaving 17 bases unmatched. The CDR3 has 16 residues. CDR3 sequence reads: CASIGNPGQGAREQYF. Written as DNA, the CDR3 is TGTGCCAGCATTGGAAACCCGGGACAGGGAGCTCGGGAGCAGTACTTC.